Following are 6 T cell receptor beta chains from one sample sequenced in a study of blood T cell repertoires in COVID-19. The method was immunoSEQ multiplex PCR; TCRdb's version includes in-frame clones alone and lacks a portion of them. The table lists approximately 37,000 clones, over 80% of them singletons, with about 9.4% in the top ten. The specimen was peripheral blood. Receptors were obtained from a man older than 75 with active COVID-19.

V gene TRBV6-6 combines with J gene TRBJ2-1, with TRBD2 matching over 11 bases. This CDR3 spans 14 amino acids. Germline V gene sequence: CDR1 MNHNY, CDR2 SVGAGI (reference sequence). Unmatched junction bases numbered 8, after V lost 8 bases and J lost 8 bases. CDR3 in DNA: TGTGCCAGCCTGTCGACTAGCGGGACTCATGAGCAGTTCTTC. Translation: CASLSTSGTHEQFF.

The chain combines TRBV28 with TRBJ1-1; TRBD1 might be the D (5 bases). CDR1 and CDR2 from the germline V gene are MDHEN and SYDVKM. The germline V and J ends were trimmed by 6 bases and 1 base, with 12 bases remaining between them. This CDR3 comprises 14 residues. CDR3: CASRVGTPNTEAFF. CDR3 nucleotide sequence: TGTGCCAGCAGAGTCGGGACTCCGAACACTGAAGCTTTCTTT.

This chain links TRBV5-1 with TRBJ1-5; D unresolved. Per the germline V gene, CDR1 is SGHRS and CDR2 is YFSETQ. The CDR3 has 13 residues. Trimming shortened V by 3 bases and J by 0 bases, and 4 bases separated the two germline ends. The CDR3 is CASSYGSNQPQHF. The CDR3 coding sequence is TGCGCCAGCAGCTACGGTAGCAATCAGCCCCAGCATTTT.

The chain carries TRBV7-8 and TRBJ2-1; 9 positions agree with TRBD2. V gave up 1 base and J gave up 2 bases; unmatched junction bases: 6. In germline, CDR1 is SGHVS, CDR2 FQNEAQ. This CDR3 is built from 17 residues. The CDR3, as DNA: TGTGCCAGCAGCTTAGTCAGGTCTAGCGGGGCCTACAATGAGCAGTTCTTC. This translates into CASSLVRSSGAYNEQFF.

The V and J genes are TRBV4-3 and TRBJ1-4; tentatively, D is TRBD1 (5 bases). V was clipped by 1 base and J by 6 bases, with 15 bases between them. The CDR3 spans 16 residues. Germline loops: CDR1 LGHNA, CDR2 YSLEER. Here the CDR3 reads CASSQVRGHWDEKLFF. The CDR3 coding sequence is TGCGCCAGCAGCCAAGTTCGAGGACACTGGGATGAAAAACTGTTTTTT.

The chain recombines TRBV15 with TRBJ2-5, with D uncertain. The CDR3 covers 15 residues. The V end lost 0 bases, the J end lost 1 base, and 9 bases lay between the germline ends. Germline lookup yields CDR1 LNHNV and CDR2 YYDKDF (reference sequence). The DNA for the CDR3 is TGTGCCACCAGCAGAGACAACAGAGTCCAAGAGACCCAGTACTTC. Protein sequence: CATSRDNRVQETQYF.